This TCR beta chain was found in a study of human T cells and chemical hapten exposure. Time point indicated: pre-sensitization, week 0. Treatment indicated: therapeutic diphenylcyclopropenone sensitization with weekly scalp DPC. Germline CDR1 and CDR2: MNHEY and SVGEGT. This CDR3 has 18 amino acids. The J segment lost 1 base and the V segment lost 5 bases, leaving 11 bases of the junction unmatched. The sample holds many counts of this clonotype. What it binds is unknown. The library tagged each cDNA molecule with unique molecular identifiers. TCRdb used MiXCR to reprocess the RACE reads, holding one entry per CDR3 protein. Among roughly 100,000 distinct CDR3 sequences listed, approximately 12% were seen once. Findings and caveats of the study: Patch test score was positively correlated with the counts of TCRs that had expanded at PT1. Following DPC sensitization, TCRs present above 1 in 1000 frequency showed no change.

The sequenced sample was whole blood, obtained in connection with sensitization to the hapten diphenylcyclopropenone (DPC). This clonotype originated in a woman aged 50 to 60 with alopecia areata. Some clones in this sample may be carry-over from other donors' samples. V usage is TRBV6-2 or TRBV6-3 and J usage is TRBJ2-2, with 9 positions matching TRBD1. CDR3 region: CASSHQQGAAMNTGELFF. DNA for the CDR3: TGTGCCAGCAGTCACCAACAGGGGGCCGCGATGAACACCGGGGAGCTGTTTTTT.